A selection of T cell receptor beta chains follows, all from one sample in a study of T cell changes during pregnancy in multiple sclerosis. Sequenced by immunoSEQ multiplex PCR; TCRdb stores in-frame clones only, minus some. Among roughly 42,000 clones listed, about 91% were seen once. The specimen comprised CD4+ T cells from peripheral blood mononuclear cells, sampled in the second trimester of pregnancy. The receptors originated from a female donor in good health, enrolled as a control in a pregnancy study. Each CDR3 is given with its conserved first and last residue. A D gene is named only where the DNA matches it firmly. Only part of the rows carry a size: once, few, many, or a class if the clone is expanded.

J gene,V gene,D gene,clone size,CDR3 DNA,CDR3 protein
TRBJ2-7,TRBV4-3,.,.,TGCGCCAGCAGTTATAACGCCGAGCGGTACTACGAGCAGTACTTC,CASSYNAERYYEQYF
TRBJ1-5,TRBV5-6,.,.,TGTGCCAGCACCGTTAACCGGGGATGGGTCGATAGCAATCAGCCCCAGCATTTT,CASTVNRGWVDSNQPQHF
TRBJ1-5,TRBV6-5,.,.,TGTGCCAGCAGTTGCGGGGGGGTTCATAGCAATCAGCCCCAGCATTTT,CASSCGGVHSNQPQHF
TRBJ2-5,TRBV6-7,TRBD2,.,TGTGCCAGCAGTTACCCCGGCGGGAGCGGGGGATGCCAAGAGACCCAGTACTTC,CASSYPGGSGGCQETQYF
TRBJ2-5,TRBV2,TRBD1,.,TGTGCCAGCAGCCGCGGAACGACAGGGCCACGGGAGACCCAGTACTTC,CASSRGTTGPRETQYF
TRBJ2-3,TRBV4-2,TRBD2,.,TGTGCCAGCAGCCAAGTGTCGACTAGCGGGAGGACAGATACGCAGTATTTT,CASSQVSTSGRTDTQYF
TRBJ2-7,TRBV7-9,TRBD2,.,TGTGCCAGCAGTTTGGGCGGGGGGAACCCGGACGAGCAGTACTTC,CASSLGGGNPDEQYF
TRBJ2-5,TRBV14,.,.,TGTGCCAGCAGCCCCCGTCCCGGTTCGGAGACCCAGTACTTC,CASSPRPGSETQYF
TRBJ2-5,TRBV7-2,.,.,TGTGCCAGCAGCTTCTCCGGGAGTGGACAAGAGACCCAGTACTTC,CASSFSGSGQETQYF
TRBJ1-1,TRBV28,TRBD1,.,TGTGCCAGCAACACAGGGGGCAGAAGAACTGAAGCTTTCTTT,CASNTGGRRTEAFF
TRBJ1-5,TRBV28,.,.,TGTGCCAGCAGTTTGTTTCGGGAAGGTGGCAATCAGCCCCAGCATTTT,CASSLFREGGNQPQHF
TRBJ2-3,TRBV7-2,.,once,TGTGCCAGCAGCTTTACGGGAGCTGATACGCAGTATTTT,CASSFTGADTQYF
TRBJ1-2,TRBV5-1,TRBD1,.,TGCGCCAGCAGCGGTACGGGGACAGGGGTTGGCTACACCTTC,CASSGTGTGVGYTF
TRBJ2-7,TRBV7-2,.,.,TGTGCCAGCAGCTTTCAGGGGAGTTCCTACGAGCAGTACTTC,CASSFQGSSYEQYF
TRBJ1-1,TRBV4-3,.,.,TGCGCCAGCAGCCAAGAACATGGGGGGGGGACCCGGGCTTTCTTT,CASSQEHGGGTRAFF
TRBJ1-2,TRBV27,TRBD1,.,TGTGCCAGCTCCAAGACAGGGCTAGGTGGCTACACCTTC,CASSKTGLGGYTF
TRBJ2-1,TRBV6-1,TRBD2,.,TGTGCCAGCAGAGAAGCGGGGGGGCCCTGGGAGCAGTTCTTC,CASREAGGPWEQFF
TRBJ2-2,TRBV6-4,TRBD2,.,TGTGCCGGAGATAGACTAGCCATGAACACCGGGGAGCTGTTTTTT,CAGDRLAMNTGELFF
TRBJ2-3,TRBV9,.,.,TGTGCCAGCAGCGTAGTGAGGGGGAGCGGTGCTAGCACAGATACGCAGTATTTT,CASSVVRGSGASTDTQYF
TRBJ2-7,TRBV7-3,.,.,TGTGCCAGCAGCTTAAATTCAGGGTACGAGCAGTACTTC,CASSLNSGYEQYF
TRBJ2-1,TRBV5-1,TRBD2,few,TGCGCCAGCGTTTTAGGCGGGGGGGCCAGCAATGAGCAGTTCTTC,CASVLGGGASNEQFF
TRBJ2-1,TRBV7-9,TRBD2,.,TGTGCCGGAGGACTAGCGGGAAGCAATGAGCAGTTCTTC,CAGGLAGSNEQFF
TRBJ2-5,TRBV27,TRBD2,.,TGTGCCAGCCGCCTAGCGGGATTGGAGACCCAGTACTTC,CASRLAGLETQYF
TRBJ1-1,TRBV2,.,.,TGTGCCAGCAGTGACCGGGGTATGACTGAAGCTTTCTTT,CASSDRGMTEAFF
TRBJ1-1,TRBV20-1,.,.,TGCAGTGCTAGCCCAGGGATTGGCGCTTTCTTT,CSASPGIGAFF
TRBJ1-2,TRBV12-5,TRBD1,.,TGTGCTAGTGCCAGGACAGGGACGCAGTATGGCTACACCTTC,CASARTGTQYGYTF
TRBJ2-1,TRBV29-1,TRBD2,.,TGCAGCGTTGAACTAGCGGACTTCATGAGCTCCTACAATGAGCAGTTCTTC,CSVELADFMSSYNEQFF
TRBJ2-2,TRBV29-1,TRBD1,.,TGCAGCGTTCAGGGACAGGGTGTTACCGGGGAGCTGTTTTTT,CSVQGQGVTGELFF
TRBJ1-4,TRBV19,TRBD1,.,TGTGCCAGTTCTGACAGGGCTGAAAAACTGTTTTTT,CASSDRAEKLFF
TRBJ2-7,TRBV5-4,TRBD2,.,TGTGCCAGCAGCTTGACTAGCGGGGGGGTCTACGAGCAGTACTTC,CASSLTSGGVYEQYF
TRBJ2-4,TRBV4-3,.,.,TGCGCCAGCAGCCAAGATCCGTCGGGAGTATCGGCCAAAAACATTCAGTACTTC,CASSQDPSGVSAKNIQYF
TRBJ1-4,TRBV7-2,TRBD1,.,TGTGCCAGCAGCTTAGCTGCGACAGGGCGGAATGAAAAACTGTTTTTT,CASSLAATGRNEKLFF
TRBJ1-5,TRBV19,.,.,TGTGCCAGTAGCGACACCCCCCTCCAGCCCCAGCATTTT,CASSDTPLQPQHF
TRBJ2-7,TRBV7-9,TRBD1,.,TGTGCCACCCATAATATACAGGGGGCCCCTACGTACGAGCAGTACTTC,CATHNIQGAPTYEQYF
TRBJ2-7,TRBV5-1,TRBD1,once,TGCGCCAGCAGCTTGCGGGACAGGGGGCTTGAGCAGTACTTC,CASSLRDRGLEQYF
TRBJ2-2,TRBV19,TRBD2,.,TGTGCCAGCCTGGGACTAGCGGGAGGAGGGTACACCGGGGAGCTGTTTTTT,CASLGLAGGGYTGELFF
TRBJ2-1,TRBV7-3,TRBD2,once,TGTGCCAGCAGCCTCCAGCGGGGGGCGGGGAATGAGCAGTTCTTC,CASSLQRGAGNEQFF
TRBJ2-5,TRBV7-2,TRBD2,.,TGTGCCAGCAGCATTAGCGGGCGAGAGACCCAGTACTTC,CASSISGRETQYF
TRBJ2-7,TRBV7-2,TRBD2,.,TGTGCCAGCAGCTTAGTTGCTAGCGGGATCTCCTACGAGCAGTACTTC,CASSLVASGISYEQYF
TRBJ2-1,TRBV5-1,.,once,TGCGCCAGCATGCCAACGGGGGACTTTTACAATGAGCAGTTCTTC,CASMPTGDFYNEQFF
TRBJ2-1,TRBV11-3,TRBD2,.,TGTGCCAGCAGCTTAGGGGCTAGCGGCTCCTACAATGAGCAGTTCTTC,CASSLGASGSYNEQFF
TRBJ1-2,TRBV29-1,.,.,TGCAGCGTTGAACAGGGGTCCTATGGCTACACCTTC,CSVEQGSYGYTF
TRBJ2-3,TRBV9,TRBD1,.,TGTGCCAGCAACAGGGGCCCTACAGATACGCAGTATTTT,CASNRGPTDTQYF
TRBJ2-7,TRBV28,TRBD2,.,TGTGCCAGCAGTTTCCAGACTAGCGGGAGGGCCTTAAGGTACGAGCAGTACTTC,CASSFQTSGRALRYEQYF
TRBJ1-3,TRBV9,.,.,TGTGCCAGCAGCGTAGTACCGGGGGCTGGAAACACCATATATTTT,CASSVVPGAGNTIYF
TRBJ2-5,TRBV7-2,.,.,TGTGCCAGCAGTACCAGGGTAGGCGAGACCCAGTACTTC,CASSTRVGETQYF
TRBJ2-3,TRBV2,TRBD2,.,TGTGCCAGCAAGACTAGCGGGGGGGGAGATACGCAGTATTTT,CASKTSGGGDTQYF
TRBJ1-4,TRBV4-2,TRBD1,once,TGTGCCAGCAGCCAGGACCCGGGACAGGGGGGAAAACTGTTTTTT,CASSQDPGQGGKLFF
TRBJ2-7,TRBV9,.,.,TGTGCCAGCAGCCCCAGGGGGGTTGGCTACGAGCAGTACTTC,CASSPRGVGYEQYF
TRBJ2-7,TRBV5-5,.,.,TGTGCCAGCAGCCCCGGACACACCCGCGAGCAGTACTTC,CASSPGHTREQYF
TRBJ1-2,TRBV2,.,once,TGTGCCACCTCGGATCAGGGGTCTTCTGGCTACACCTTC,CATSDQGSSGYTF
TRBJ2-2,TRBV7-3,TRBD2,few,TGTGCCAGCAGCTTAATGGGGACTAGCGGGAGAGGGACCGGGGAGCTGTTTTTT,CASSLMGTSGRGTGELFF
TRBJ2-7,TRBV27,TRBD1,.,TGTGCCAGCGGGTGGACAGGGGGCAGCTACGAGCAGTACTTC,CASGWTGGSYEQYF
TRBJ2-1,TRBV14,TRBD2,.,TGTGCCAGCAGCCAAGGCAGACTGGGAGGGAAGTTCTTC,CASSQGRLGGKFF
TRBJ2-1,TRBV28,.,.,TGTGCCAGCCTCTCGACAGGCCGGGAGCAGTTCTTC,CASLSTGREQFF